Given below is one T cell receptor beta chain in context. Its specificity is not known. TCRdb independently ran MiXCR on the reads; one entry per CDR3 protein. The sample carries approximately 260,000 distinct CDR3 sequences, about a sixth recorded once. The data belong to a study of T cell repertoires in cytomegalovirus infection. Study as a whole: Signatures in public TCR beta sequences pointed to both CMV infection and matching HLA type. Study observations and caveats: Carriers of CMV and the relevant HLA type were discriminated by public TCR beta frequency. The response measured ex vivo was dominated by TCR beta clonotypes (HLA-C-restricted and CMV-specific).

This receptor was identified in a human donor in good health (CMV status not recorded). Some clones in this sample may be carry-over from other donors' samples. The sequencing sample was made of CD8+ T cells from PBMCs.

The CDR3 sequence is CASSGRVDRGAYGYTF. The CDR3 DNA is TGTGCCAGCAGCGGTAGAGTGGACAGGGGAGCCTATGGCTACACCTTC. The chain uses TRBV7-6 and TRBJ1-2; 9 positions agree with TRBD1. The CDR3 is made up of 16 amino acids. V lost 5 bases, J lost 4 bases, and 11 bases stayed unmatched. CDR1 is SGHVS, CDR2 FNYEAQ, per germline.